This TCR beta chain was observed in a study of CD8+ T cells in alopecia areata. Background on the study: A 6-month period off drug followed tofacitinib, which lasted 6 to 18 months.

Once RNA had been extracted, it was reverse transcribed into cDNA to act as the sequencing template. Profiled with immunoSEQ multiplex PCR; TCRdb holds only in-frame clones, not every one. The sample yields 140,000 to 150,000 clones, around 58% seen once. This clone was observed once. Its antigen is as yet unknown. The investigators collected lesional scalp punch biopsies and peripheral blood from alopecia areata patients. Investigators sorted PBMCs to obtain both CD4+ and CD8+ T cells. Per the germline V gene, CDR1 is SGHRS and CDR2 is YFSETQ. With 0 bases clipped from V and 5 bases from J, the junction kept 9 bases outside the gene matches. This CDR3 comprises 16 residues. General study findings and limits: The study also sequences resident alphabeta T cells of normal skin in scalp samples.

Sequenced here: CD4+ T cells sorted from blood, sampled at week 0. The sequence came from a human donor with alopecia areata. This chain links TRBV5-1 with TRBJ2-3; 7 bases are shared with TRBD2. CDR3 in amino acids: CASSLDPGGGQDTQYF. The CDR3 bases are TGCGCCAGCAGCTTGGATCCCGGGGGAGGGCAAGATACGCAGTATTTT. The full variable domain, with the rest looked up from reference TRBV5-1 and TRBJ2-3, is KAGVTQTPRYLIKTRGQQVTLSCSPISGHRSVSWYQQTPGQGLQFLFEYFSETQRNKGNFPGRFSGRQFSNSRSEMNVSTLELGDSALYLCASSLDPGGGQDTQYFGPGTRLTVL.